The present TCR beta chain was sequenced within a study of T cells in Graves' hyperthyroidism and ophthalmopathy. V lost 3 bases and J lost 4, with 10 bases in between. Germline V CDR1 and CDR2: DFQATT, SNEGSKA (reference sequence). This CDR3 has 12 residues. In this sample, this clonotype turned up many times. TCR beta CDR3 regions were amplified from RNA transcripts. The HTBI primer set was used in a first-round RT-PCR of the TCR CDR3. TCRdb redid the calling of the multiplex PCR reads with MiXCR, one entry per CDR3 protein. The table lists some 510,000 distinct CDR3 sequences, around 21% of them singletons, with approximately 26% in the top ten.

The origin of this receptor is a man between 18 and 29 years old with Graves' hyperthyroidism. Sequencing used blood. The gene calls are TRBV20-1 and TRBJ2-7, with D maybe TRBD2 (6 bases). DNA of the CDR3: TGCAGTGCTAGCGAAGCGGGTTACGAGCAGTACTTC. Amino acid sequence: CSASEAGYEQYF.